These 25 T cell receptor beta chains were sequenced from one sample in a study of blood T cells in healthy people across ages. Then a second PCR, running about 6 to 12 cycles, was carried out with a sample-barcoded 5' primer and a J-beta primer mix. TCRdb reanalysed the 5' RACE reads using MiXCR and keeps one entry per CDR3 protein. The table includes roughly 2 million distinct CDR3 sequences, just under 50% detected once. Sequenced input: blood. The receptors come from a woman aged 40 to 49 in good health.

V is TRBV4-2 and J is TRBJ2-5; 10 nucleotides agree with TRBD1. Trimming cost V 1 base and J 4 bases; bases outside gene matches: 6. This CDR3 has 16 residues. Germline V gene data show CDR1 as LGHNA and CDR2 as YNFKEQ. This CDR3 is CASSQGGTGVVETQYF. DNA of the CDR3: TGTGCCAGCAGCCAAGGCGGGACAGGGGTCGTAGAGACCCAGTACTTC.

In DNA, the CDR3 is TGCGCCAGCGACAAGGGGGCAGATACGCAGTATTTT. Protein product: CASDKGADTQYF. The chain carries TRBV10-2 and TRBJ2-3; a possible D gene is TRBD1 (6 bases). V was trimmed by 8 bases and J by 4 bases, leaving 10 bases between them. CDR3 length: 12 residues. Germline values: CDR1 WSHSY, CDR2 SAAADI.

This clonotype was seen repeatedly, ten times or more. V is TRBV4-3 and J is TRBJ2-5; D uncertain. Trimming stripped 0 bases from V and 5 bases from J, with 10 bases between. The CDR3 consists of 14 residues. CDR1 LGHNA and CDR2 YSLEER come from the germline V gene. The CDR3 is CASSQEWGDETQYF. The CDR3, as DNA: TGCGCCAGCAGCCAAGAATGGGGTGACGAGACCCAGTACTTC.

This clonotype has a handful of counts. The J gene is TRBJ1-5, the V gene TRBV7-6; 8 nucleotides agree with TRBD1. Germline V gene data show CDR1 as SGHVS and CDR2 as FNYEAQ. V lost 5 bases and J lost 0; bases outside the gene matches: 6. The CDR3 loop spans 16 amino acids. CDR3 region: CASSPGGRYSNQPQHF. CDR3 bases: TGTGCCAGCAGCCCAGGGGGCAGGTATAGCAATCAGCCCCAGCATTTT.

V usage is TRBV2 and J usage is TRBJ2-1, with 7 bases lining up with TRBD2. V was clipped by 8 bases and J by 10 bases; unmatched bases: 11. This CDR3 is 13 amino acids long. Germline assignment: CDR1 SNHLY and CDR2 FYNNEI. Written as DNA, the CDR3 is TGTGCCAGCCCGGGGGGACTGGAACGAGAGCAGTTCTTC. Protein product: CASPGGLEREQFF.

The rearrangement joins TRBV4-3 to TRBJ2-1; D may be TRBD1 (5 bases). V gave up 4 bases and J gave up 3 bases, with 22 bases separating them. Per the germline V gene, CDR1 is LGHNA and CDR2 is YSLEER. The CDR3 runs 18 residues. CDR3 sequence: CASSPDSRVRWNYNEQFF. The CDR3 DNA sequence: TGCGCCAGCAGCCCAGACAGTAGGGTGAGGTGGAACTACAATGAGCAGTTCTTC.

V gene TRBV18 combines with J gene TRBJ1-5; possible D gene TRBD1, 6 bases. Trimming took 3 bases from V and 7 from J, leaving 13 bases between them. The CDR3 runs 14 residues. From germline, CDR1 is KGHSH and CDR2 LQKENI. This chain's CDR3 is CASSPGGQGQPQHF. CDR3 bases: TGTGCCAGCTCACCCGGGGGGCAGGGGCAGCCCCAGCATTTT. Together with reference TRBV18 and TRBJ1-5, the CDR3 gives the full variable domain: NAGVMQNPRHLVRRRGQEARLRCSPMKGHSHVYWYRQLPEEGLKFMVYLQKENIIDESGMPKERFSAEFPKEGPSILRIQQVVRGDSAAYFCASSPGGQGQPQHFGDGTRLSIL.

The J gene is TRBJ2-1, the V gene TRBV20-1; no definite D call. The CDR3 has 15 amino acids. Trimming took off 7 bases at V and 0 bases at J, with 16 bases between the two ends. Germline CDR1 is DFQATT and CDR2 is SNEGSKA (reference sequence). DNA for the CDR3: TGCAGTGTCACGGTGTTGTGGAGCTCCTACAATGAGCAGTTCTTC. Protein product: CSVTVLWSSYNEQFF.

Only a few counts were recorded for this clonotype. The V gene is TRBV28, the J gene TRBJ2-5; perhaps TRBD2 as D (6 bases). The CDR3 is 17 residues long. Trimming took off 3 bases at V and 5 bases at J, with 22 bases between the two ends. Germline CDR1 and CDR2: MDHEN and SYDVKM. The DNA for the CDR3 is TGTGCCAGCAGTTTTTCCGAAGGTCTAGCAGGAGGGGAGACCCAGTACTTC. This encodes CASSFSEGLAGGETQYF.

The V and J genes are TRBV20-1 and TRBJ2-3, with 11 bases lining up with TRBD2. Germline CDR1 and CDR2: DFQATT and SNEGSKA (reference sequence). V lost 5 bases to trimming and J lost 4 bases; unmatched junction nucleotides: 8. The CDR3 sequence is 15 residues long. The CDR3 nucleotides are TGCAGTGCTTATATTAGCGGGGGGGCCTCAGATACGCAGTATTTT. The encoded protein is CSAYISGGASDTQYF.

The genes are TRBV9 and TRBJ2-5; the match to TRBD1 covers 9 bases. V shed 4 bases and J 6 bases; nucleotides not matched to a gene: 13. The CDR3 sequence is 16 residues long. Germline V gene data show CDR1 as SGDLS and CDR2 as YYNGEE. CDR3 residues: CASSFSSTGGLKTQYF. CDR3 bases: TGTGCCAGCAGCTTTAGCTCAACAGGGGGCTTAAAGACCCAGTACTTC. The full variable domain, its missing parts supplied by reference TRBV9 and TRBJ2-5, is DSGVTQTPKHLITATGQRVTLRCSPRSGDLSVYWYQQSLDQGLQFLIQYYNGEERAKGNILERFSAQQFPDLHSELNLSSLELGDSALYFCASSFSSTGGLKTQYFGPGTRLLVL.

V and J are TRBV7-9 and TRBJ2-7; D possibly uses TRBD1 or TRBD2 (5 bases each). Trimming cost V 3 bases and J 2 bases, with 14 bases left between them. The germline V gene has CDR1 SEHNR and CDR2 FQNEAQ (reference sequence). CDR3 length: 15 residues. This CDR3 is CASSLTGLGAYEQYF. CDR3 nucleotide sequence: TGTGCCAGCAGCTTGACGGGGCTAGGGGCCTACGAGCAGTACTTC.

CDR3 sequence (DNA): TGTGCCAGCAGTGAAAGAATTTACTATGGCTACACCTTC. Its translation is CASSERIYYGYTF. The gene calls are TRBV25-1 and TRBJ1-2; D gene unclear. CDR1 and CDR2 from the germline V gene are MGHDK and SYGVNS. Trimming stripped 2 bases from V and 3 bases from J, with 7 bases between. There are 13 residues in the CDR3.

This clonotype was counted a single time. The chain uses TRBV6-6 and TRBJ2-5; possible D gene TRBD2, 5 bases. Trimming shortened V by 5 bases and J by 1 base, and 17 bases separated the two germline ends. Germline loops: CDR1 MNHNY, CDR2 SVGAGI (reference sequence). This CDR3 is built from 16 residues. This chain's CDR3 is CASSDPRRGLQETQYF. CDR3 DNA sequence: TGTGCCAGCAGTGACCCCCGACGCGGGCTCCAAGAGACCCAGTACTTC.

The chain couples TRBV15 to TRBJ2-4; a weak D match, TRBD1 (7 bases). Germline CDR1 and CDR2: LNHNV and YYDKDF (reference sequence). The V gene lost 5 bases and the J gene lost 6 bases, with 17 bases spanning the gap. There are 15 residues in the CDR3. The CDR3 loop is CATSCSQGGLNIQYF. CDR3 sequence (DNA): TGTGCCACCAGCTGTTCGCAGGGGGGTCTAAACATTCAGTACTTC.

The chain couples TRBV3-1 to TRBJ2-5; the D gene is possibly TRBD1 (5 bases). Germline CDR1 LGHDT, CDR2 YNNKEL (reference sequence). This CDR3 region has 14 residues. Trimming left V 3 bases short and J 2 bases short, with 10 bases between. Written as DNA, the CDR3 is TGTGCCAGCAGCCACAGGACACTACAAGAGACCCAGTACTTC. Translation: CASSHRTLQETQYF.

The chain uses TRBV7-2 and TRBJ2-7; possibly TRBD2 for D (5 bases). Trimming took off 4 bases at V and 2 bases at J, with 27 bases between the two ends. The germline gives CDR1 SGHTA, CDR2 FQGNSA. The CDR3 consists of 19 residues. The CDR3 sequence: CASSWERVGSSSLPYEQYF. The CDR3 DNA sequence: TGTGCCAGCAGCTGGGAGAGAGTTGGGAGCAGTAGTTTACCCTACGAGCAGTACTTC.

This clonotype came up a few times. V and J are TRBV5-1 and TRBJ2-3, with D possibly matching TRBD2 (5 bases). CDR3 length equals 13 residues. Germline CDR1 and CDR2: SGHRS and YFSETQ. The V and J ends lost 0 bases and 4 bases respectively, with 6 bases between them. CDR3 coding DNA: TGCGCCAGCAGCTTGGTGGAGGCAGATACGCAGTATTTT. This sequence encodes CASSLVEADTQYF.

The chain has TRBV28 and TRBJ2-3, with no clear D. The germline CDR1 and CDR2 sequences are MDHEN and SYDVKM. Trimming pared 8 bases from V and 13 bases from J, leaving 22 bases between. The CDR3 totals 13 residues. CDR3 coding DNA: TGTGCCAGCCTAGGACGCCCTGGCTTAAAAAAGTATTTT. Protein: CASLGRPGLKKYF.

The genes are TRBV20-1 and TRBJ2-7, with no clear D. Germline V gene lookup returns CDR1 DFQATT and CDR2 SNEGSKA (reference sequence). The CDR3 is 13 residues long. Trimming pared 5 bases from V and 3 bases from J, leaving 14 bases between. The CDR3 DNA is TGCAGTGCTGACGGTTATGGTCTCTACGAGCAGTACTTC. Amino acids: CSADGYGLYEQYF.

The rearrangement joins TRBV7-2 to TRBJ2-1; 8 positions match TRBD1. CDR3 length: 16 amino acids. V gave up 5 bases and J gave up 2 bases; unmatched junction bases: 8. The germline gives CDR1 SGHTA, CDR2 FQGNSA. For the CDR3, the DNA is TGTGCCAGCAGCACCACGACAGGGGAAGCCTACAATGAGCAGTTCTTC. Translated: CASSTTTGEAYNEQFF.

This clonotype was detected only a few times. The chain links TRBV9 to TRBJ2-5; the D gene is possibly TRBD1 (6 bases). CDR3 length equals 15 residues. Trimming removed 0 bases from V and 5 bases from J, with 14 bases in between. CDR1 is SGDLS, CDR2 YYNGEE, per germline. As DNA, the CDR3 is TGTGCCAGCAGCGTAGAAGGAGTGGGGGCGGAGACCCAGTACTTC. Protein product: CASSVEGVGAETQYF.

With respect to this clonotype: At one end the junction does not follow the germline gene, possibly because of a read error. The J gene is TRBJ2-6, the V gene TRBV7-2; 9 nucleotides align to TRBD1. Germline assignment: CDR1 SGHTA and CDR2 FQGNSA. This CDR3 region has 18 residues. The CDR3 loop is CACSLPGQGSSGANVLTF. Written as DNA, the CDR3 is TGTGCCTGCAGCTTACCCGGACAGGGGTCTTCTGGGGCCAACGTCCTGACTTTC.

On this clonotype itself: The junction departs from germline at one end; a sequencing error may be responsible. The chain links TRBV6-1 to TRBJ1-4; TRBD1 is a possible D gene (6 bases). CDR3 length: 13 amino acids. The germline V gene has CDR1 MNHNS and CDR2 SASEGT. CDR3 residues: CASSRGSKEKLFF. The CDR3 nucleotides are TGTGCCAGCAGCAGGGGCTCTAAGGAAAAACTGTTTTTT.

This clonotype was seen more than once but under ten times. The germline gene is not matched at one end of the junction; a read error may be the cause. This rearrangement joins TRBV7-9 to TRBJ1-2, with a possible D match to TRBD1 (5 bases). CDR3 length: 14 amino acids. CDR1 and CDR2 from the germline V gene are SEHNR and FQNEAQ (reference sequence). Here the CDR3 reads CASSLVGESYGYTF. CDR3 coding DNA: TGTGCCAGCAGTTTAGTAGGGGAGAGCTATGGCTACACCTTC.